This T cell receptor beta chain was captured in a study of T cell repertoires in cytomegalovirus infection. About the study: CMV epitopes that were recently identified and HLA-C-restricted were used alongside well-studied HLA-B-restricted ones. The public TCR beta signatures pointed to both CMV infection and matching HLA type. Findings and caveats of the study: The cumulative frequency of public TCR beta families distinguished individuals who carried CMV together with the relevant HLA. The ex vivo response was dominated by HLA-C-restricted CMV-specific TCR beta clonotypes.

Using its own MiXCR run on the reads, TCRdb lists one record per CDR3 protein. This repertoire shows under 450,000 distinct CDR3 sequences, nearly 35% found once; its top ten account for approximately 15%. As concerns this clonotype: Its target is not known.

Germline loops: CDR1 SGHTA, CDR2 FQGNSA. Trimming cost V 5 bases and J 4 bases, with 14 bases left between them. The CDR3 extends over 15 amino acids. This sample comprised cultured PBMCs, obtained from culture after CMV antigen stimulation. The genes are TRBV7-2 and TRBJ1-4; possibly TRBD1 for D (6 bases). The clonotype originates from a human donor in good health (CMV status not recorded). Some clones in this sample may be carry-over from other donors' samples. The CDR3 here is CASSRNRVLNEKLFF. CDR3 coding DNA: TGTGCCAGCAGCCGCAACAGGGTCCTTAATGAAAAACTGTTTTTT.